Included here is one T cell receptor (beta chain) sequence, with context. This CDR3 contains 13 residues. Trimming removed 0 bases at V and 6 bases at J, with 9 bases between. The germline CDR1 and CDR2 sequences are SGDLS and YYNGEE. In the source study's methods: Amplified reference gene primers provided the basis for estimating nucleated cell counts. Only in-frame clones appear in the TCRdb table, and some are missing; sequencing was by immunoSEQ multiplex PCR. Clone size and the V and J calls come from that table; the DNA yielded D and trimming. Of some 250,000 clones listed, roughly 88% are singletons. This record belongs to a study of blood T cell repertoires in COVID-19.

Sequencing used PBMCs or T cells enriched from blood (not recorded which). The clonotype was recovered from a woman between 45 and 65 years old who had recovered from COVID-19. The chain links TRBV9 to TRBJ1-2; unclear D gene. DNA of the CDR3: TGTGCCAGCAGCGTAGGACTAAGGAATGGCTACACCTTC. Translating gives CASSVGLRNGYTF.